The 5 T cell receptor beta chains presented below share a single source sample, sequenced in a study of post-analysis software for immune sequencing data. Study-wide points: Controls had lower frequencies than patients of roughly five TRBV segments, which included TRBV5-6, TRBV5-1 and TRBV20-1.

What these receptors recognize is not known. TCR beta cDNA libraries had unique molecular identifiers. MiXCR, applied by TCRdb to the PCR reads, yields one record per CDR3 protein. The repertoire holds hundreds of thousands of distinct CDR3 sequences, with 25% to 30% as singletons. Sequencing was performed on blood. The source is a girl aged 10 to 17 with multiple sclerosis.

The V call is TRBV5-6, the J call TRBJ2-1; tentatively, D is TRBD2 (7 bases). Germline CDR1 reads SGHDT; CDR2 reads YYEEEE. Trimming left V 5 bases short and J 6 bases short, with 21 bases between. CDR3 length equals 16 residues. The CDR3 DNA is TGTGCCAGCAGGTCACTGACCGGGGGCGGGGGCAATGAGCAGTTCTTC. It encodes CASRSLTGGGGNEQFF.

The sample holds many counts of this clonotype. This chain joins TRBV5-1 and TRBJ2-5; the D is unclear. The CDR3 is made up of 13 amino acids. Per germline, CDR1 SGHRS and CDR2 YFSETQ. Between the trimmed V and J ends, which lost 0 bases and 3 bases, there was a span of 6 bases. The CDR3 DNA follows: TGCGCCAGCAGCTTGGGGCCTAAAGAGACCCAGTACTTC. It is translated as CASSLGPKETQYF.

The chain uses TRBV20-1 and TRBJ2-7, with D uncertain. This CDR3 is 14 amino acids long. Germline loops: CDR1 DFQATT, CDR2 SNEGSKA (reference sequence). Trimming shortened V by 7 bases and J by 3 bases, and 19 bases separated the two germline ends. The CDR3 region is CSVHLKGSLYEQYF. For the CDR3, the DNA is TGCAGTGTGCACTTAAAAGGGTCCCTCTACGAGCAGTACTTC.

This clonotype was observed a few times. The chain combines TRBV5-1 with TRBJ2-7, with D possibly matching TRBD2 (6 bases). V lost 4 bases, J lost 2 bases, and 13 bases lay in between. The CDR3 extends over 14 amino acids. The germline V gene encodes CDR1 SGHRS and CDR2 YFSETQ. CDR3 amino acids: CASSRDSVAYEQYF. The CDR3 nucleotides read TGCGCCAGCAGCCGGGACTCGGTCGCCTACGAGCAGTACTTC.

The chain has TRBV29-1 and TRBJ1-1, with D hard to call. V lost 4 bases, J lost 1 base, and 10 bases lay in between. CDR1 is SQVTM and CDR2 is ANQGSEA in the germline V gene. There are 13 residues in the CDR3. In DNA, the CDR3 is TGCAGCGTTGTTGGGCGAAAGAACACTGAAGCTTTCTTT. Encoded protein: CSVVGRKNTEAFF.